Sequencing of this T cell receptor beta chain was carried out in a study of blood T cells in healthy people across ages (dated by TCRdb to between 2014 and 2016). A note on the overall study: In model experiments, template switching captured roughly one uniquely barcoded TCR beta cDNA molecule for every two T cells. To avoid experimental bias, donors of different ages were spread randomly across the sequencing lanes. The donors were divided into four age groups: young (average around 15 years), middle-aged (roughly 40), aged (roughly 60) and long-lived (around 80). The study measured age-related changes in TCR beta repertoire diversity using deep sequencing normalized with unique cDNA molecular identifiers. For two donors (one aged 18 to 29 and one aged 80 or older), the study analyzed two additional independent replicas of 1 million unique cDNA reads from the same blood draw.

Receptor libraries were prepared by 5' RACE. Sequenced using an Illumina HiSeq 2500. The second PCR ran for about 6 to 11 cycles and used a J-beta primer mix along with a sample-barcoded 5' primer. A unique molecular identifier was introduced onto each TCR beta cDNA molecule by a template-switch 5' adaptor carrying 12 random nucleotides. Each sample yielded at least 3 million CDR3-containing paired-end reads. First-strand cDNA was synthesized from all RNA with the Mint cDNA synthesis kit, primed by a TRBC-specific oligonucleotide. All cDNA was treated with uracil-DNA glycosylase and then went through a first 18-cycle PCR with the universal primers M1SS and BC2_uni_R. In the authors' own workflow: Normalization of each sample was performed by random selection of 1 million high-quality reads, each carrying a distinct molecular identifier. Reads with shared molecular identifiers were discarded instead of being binned into consensus sequences. MiTCR, run with a Q25 quality threshold and the strictest error-elimination algorithm, handled CDR3 identification, clonotype clustering and error correction. A nonparametric unseen species model with Euler transformation was used to estimate a lower bound on total TCR beta diversity. The public reads were reprocessed in TCRdb via fastp at Q25 and MiXCR, keeping in-frame beta chains. Every distinct CDR3 protein forms one entry, paired with its most common genes and DNA. TCRdb's processing, not the authors' own work, is the source of the V and J calls. The sample contains about 380,000 distinct CDR3 sequences, about 55% of them found a single time. Of the sample, under 65% is held by the ten largest clones.

V was cut back by 6 bases and J by 3 bases, leaving a gap of 17 bases between them. CDR1 KGHSH and CDR2 LQKENI are derived from the germline V gene. The CDR3 numbers 15 residues from cysteine through phenylalanine. Just CDR3 DNA is preserved here, 45 bases in frame from base 1. The roughly 39 donors, aged about 6 to 95 years, were systemically healthy Caucasian individuals from Russia. Each donor gave 8.5 to 10 milliliters of peripheral blood, collected into EDTA-treated Vacutainer tubes. Ficoll-Paque density-gradient centrifugation was used to isolate PBMCs, with at least 6.5 million obtained per sample. Trizol reagent was used to extract total RNA from PBMCs, with at least 5 micrograms per sample. For every donor, flow cytometry on a PBMC aliquot measured the percentage of naive CD45RAhigh/CD27high T cells. This clonotype has only a few counts. The target of this receptor is not known. Qualities for individual bases were not recorded, and no much larger clone is one base off.

Points the paper makes about the study in general: Since profiling was done on bulk unsorted PBMCs, naive and antigen-experienced compartments could not be conclusively compared. Observed TCR beta diversity correlated strongly with the percentage of naive T cells measured by flow cytometry. As age increased, observed TCR beta diversity per million T cells dropped in a roughly linear way, and a significant reduction was already evident by age 40. Because the CMV infection status of the donors was unknown, age-related changes in expanded clonotypes may potentially have been confounded. Total diversity estimates from one million sequenced T cells were considered lower bounds and underestimates. Compared with the aged group, the long-lived group had more naive CD4+ T cells, fewer expanded clones and increased TCR diversity, a pattern suggesting age selection.

This clonotype originated in a man between 60 and 75 years old in good health. Sequenced input: blood. Recombination linked TRBV18 to TRBJ2-5, with no confidently assigned D gene. The CDR3 loop reads CASSLRHGREETQYF. DNA sequence: TGTGCCAGCTCCCTAAGGCACGGTCGGGAAGAGACCCAGTACTTC. The variable domain in full, with residues beyond the CDR3 obtained from the reference TRBV18 and TRBJ2-5 genes, is NAGVMQNPRHLVRRRGQEARLRCSPMKGHSHVYWYRQLPEEGLKFMVYLQKENIIDESGMPKERFSAEFPKEGPSILRIQQVVRGDSAAYFCASSLRHGREETQYFGPGTRLLVL.